This is a list of T cell receptor beta chains from one sample in a study of identical twins. One entry per CDR3 protein, called by TCRdb with MiXCR from the 5' RACE reads. This repertoire shows more than 600,000 distinct CDR3 sequences, about 20% found once; its top ten account for over 10%. The data were also submitted as part of a second study, on T cells expressing NK-cell markers.

Source material: PBMCs. The receptors shown here come from a woman younger than 30 in good health. Both conserved end residues are part of each CDR3. A D gene is named only where the DNA matches it firmly. Only part of the rows carry a size: once, few, many, or a class if the clone is expanded.

j_call	clone_size	cdr3_length	d_call	v_call	cdr3_aa	cdr3_nt
TRBJ2-6	NA	16	TRBD2	TRBV29-1	CSVLAREVTGANVLTF	TGCAGCGTCCTCGCCCGGGAGGTAACTGGGGCCAACGTCCTGACTTTC
TRBJ1-2	NA	13	NA	TRBV20-1	CSARVGQYYGYTF	TGCAGTGCTAGAGTAGGACAGTACTATGGCTACACCTTC
TRBJ1-1	many	13	TRBD1	TRBV24-1	CATRGQGNTEAFF	TGTGCCACCAGGGGACAGGGGAACACTGAAGCTTTCTTT
TRBJ2-3	NA	16	TRBD2	TRBV12-3/TRBV12-4	CASSFALAGFADTQYF	TGTGCCAGCAGCTTCGCACTAGCGGGATTTGCAGATACGCAGTATTTT
TRBJ2-7	NA	14	TRBD2	TRBV3-1	CASSPGAGAPEQYF	TGTGCCAGCAGCCCGGGAGCGGGAGCTCCCGAGCAGTACTTC
TRBJ1-2	NA	17	NA	TRBV10-1	CASSERGKRASNYGYTF	TGCGCCAGCAGTGAAAGAGGGAAGAGGGCGAGTAACTATGGCTACACCTTC
TRBJ2-3	NA	16	TRBD2	TRBV12-3/TRBV12-4	CASRAASGGSTDTQYF	TGTGCCAGCCGCGCGGCGTCGGGGGGAAGCACAGATACGCAGTATTTT
TRBJ1-1	few	16	NA	TRBV9	CASSVALLPMNTEAFF	TGTGCCAGCAGCGTAGCCTTATTACCGATGAACACTGAAGCTTTCTTT
TRBJ2-1	NA	12	NA	TRBV12-3/TRBV12-4	CASSEGVAEQFF	TGTGCCAGCAGTGAGGGAGTGGCTGAGCAGTTCTTC
TRBJ2-7	NA	13	NA	TRBV20-1	CSAYVGTRNEQYF	TGCAGTGCCTACGTCGGCACAAGAAACGAGCAGTACTTC
TRBJ2-1	many	12	TRBD2	TRBV6-6	CASSYSGLDEFF	TGTGCCAGCAGTTACTCGGGACTAGACGAGTTCTTC
TRBJ2-1	few	15	TRBD2	TRBV4-3	CASSQEWGGYNEQFF	TGCGCCAGCAGCCAAGAGTGGGGGGGGTACAATGAGCAGTTCTTC
TRBJ2-1	few	16	NA	TRBV20-1	CSARDARSGTYNEQFF	TGCAGTGCTAGAGACGCCAGGAGCGGTACCTACAATGAGCAGTTCTTC
TRBJ2-7	once	12	NA	TRBV10-1	CARPGQTYEQYF	TGCGCCAGGCCGGGACAAACCTACGAGCAGTACTTC